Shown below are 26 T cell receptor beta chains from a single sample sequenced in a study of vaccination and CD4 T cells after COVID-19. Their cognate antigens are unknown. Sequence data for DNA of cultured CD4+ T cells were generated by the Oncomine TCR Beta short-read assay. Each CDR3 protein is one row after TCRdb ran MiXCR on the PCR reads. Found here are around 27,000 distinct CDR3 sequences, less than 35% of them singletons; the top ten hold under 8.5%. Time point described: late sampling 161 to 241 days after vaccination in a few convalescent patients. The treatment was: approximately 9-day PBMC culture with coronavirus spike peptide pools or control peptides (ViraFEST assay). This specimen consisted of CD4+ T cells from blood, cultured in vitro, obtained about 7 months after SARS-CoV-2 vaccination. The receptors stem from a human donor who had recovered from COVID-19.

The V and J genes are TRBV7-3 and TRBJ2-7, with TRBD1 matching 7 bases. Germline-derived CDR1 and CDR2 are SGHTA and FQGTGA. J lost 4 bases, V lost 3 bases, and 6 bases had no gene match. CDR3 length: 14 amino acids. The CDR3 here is CASSFGQVSYEQYF. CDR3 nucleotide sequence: TGTGCCAGCAGCTTTGGACAGGTCTCGTACGAGCAGTACTTC. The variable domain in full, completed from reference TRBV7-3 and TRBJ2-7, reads GAGVSQTPSNKVTEKGKYVELRCDPISGHTALYWYRQSLGQGPEFLIYFQGTGAADDSGLPNDRFFAVRPEGSVSTLKIQRTERGDSAVYLCASSFGQVSYEQYFGPGTRLTVT.

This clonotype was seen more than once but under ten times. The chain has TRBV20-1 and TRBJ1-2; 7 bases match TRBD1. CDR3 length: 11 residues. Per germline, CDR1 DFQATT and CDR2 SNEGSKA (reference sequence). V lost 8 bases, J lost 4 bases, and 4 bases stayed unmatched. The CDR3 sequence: CSTGTAYGYTF. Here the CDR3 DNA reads TGCAGTACTGGGACAGCCTATGGCTACACCTTC.

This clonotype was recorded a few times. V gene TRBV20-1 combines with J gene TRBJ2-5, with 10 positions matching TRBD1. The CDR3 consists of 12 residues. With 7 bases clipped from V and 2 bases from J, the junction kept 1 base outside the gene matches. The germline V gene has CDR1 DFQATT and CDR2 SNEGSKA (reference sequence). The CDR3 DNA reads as TGCAGTGGGGACAGGGGTCAAGAGACCCAGTACTTC. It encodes CSGDRGQETQYF.

CDR3 region: CASSYSRVRQPQHF. In DNA form, the CDR3 reads TGTGCCAGCAGTTACAGCAGGGTACGTCAGCCCCAGCATTTT. V gene TRBV6-2 or TRBV6-3 combines with J gene TRBJ1-5; possible D gene TRBD1, 5 bases. This CDR3 has 14 amino acids. Per the germline V gene, CDR1 is MNHEY and CDR2 is SVGEGT. Trimming shortened V by 2 bases and J by 6 bases, and 11 bases separated the two germline ends.

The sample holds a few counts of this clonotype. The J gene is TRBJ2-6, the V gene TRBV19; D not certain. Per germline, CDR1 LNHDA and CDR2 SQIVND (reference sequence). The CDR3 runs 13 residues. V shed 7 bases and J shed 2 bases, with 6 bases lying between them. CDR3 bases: TGTGCCAGTAAGGAACCTGGGGCCAACGTCCTGACTTTC. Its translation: CASKEPGANVLTF.

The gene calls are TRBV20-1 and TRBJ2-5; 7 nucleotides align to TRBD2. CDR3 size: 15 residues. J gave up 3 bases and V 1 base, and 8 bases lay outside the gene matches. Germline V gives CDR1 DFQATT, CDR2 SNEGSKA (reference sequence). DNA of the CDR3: TGCAGTGCTAGAGCCCCCCGGGGAGGGGAAGAGACCCAGTACTTC. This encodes CSARAPRGGEETQYF.

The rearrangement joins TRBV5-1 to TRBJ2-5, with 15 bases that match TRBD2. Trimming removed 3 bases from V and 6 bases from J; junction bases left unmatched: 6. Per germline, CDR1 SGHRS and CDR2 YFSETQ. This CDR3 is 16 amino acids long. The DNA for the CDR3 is TGCGCCAGCAGCTGGACTAGCGGGAGGGTCGTGAAGACCCAGTACTTC. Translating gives CASSWTSGRVVKTQYF.

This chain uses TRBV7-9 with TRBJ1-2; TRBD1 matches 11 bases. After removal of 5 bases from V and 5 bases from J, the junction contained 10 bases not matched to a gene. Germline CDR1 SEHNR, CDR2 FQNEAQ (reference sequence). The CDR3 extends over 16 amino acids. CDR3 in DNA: TGTGCCAGCAGCGTGATCCCCGGGACAGGGGGTTATGGCTACACCTTC. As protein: CASSVIPGTGGYGYTF.

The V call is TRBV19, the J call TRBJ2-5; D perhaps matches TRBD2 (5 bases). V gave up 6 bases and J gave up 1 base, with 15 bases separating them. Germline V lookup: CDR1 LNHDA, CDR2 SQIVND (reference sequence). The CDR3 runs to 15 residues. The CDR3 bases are TGTGCCAGTAGCCAAGGAGGCCTTGTCCAAGAGACCCAGTACTTC. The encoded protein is CASSQGGLVQETQYF.

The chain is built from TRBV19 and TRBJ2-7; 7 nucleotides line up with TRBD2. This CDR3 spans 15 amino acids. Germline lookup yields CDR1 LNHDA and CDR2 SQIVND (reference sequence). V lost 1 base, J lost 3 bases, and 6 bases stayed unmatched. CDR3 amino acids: CASSIGGGPFYEQYF. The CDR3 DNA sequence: TGTGCCAGTAGTATAGGGGGGGGACCTTTCTACGAGCAGTACTTC.

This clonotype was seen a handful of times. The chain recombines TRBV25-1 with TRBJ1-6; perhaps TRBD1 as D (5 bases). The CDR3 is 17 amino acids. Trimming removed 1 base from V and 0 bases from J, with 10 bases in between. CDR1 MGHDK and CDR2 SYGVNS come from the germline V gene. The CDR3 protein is CASSESGLSSYNSPLHF. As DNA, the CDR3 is TGTGCCAGCAGTGAATCGGGGCTGAGCTCCTATAATTCACCCCTCCACTTT.

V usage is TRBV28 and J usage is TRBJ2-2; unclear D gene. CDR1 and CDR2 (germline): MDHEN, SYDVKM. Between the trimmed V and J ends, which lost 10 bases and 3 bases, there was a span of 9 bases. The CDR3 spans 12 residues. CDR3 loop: CATPLYTGELFF. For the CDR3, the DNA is TGTGCCACCCCTCTTTACACCGGGGAGCTGTTTTTT.

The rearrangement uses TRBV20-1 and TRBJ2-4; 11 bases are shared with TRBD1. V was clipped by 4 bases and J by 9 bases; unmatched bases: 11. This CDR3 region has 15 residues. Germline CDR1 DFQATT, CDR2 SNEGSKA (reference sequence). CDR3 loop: CSATGGGTGGSIQYF. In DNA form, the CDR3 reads TGCAGTGCTACAGGCGGCGGGACAGGGGGTTCCATTCAGTACTTC.

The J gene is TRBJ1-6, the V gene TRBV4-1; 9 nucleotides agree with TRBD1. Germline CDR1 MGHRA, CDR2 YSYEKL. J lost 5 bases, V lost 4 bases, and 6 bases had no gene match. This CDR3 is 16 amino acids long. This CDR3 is CASSLMTGGNNSPLHF. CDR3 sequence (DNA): TGCGCCAGCAGCCTCATGACAGGGGGGAATAATTCACCCCTCCACTTT.

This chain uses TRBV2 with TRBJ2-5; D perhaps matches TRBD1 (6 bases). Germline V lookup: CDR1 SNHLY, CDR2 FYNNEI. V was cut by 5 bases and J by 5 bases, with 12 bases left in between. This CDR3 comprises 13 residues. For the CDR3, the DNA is TGTGCCAGCAGTCCAACAGGGTCGGAGACCCAGTACTTC. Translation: CASSPTGSETQYF. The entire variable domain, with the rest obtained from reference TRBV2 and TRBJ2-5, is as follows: EPEVTQTPSHQVTQMGQEVILRCVPISNHLYFYWYRQILGQKVEFLVSFYNNEISEKSEIFDDQFSVERPDGSNFTLKIRSTKLEDSAMYFCASSPTGSETQYFGPGTRLLVL.

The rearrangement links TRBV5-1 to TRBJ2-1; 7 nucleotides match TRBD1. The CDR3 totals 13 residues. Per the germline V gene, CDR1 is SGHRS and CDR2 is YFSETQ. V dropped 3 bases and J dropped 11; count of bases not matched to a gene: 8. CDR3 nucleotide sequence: TGCGCCAGCAGCTCGGGACAGACCACGAAGCAGTTCTTC. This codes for CASSSGQTTKQFF.

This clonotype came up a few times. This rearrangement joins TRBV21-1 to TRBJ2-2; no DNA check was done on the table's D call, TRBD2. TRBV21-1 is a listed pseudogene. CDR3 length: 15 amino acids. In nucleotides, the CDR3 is TGTGCCAGCAGCAAAGAGGGAGGGCTTACCGGGGAGCTGTTTTTT. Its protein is CASSKEGGLTGELFF.

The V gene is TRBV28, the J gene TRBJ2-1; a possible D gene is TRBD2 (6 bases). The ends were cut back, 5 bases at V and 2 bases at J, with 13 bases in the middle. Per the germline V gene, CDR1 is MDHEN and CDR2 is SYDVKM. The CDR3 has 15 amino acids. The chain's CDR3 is CASSPYSGPYNEQFF. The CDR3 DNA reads TGTGCCAGCAGTCCCTATAGCGGACCCTACAATGAGCAGTTCTTC.

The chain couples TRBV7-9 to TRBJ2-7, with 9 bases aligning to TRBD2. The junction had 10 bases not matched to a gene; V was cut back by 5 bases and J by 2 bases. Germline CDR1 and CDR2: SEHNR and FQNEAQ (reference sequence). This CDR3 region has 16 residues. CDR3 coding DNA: TGTGCCAGCAGCCTAAGTCTAGCGGGGAGGGCCTACGAGCAGTACTTC. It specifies CASSLSLAGRAYEQYF.

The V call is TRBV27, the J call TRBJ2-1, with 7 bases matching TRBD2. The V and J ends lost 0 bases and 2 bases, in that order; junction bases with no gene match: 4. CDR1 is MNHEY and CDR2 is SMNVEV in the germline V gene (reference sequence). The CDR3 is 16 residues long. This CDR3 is CASSLSYRGAYNEQFF. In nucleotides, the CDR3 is TGTGCCAGCAGTTTATCGTATCGGGGGGCCTACAATGAGCAGTTCTTC.

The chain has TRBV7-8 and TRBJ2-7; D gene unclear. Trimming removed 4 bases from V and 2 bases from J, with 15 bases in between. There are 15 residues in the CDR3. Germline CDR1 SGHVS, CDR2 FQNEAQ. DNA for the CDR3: TGTGCCAGCAGCTCAAACCGTTTTTCGGCCTACGAGCAGTACTTC. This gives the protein CASSSNRFSAYEQYF.

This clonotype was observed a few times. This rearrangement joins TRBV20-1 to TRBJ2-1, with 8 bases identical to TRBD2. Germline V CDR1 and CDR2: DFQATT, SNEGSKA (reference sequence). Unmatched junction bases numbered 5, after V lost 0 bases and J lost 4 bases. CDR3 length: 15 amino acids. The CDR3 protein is CSARESGSIYNEQFF. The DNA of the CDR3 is TGCAGTGCTAGAGAAAGCGGGAGTATATACAATGAGCAGTTCTTC.

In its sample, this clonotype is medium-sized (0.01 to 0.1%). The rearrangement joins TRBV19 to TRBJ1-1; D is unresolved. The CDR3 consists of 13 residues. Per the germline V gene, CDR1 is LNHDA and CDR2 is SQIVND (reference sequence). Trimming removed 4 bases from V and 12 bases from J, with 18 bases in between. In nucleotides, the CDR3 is TGTGCCAGTAGTACCCCCTCGGCACTGGGTACTTTCTTT. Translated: CASSTPSALGTFF.

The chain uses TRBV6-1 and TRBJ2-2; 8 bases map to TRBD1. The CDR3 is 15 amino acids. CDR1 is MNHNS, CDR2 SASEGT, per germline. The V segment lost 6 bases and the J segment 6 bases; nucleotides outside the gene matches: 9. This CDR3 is CASRPDRGGAGELFF. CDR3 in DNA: TGTGCCAGCAGGCCCGACAGGGGTGGGGCCGGGGAGCTGTTTTTT.

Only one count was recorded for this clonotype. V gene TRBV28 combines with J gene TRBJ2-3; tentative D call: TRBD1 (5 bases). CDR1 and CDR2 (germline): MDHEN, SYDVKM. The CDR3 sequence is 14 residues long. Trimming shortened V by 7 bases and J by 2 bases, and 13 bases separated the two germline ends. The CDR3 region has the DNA TGTGCCAGCAACGACAGATCCTACACAGATACGCAGTATTTT. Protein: CASNDRSYTDTQYF.

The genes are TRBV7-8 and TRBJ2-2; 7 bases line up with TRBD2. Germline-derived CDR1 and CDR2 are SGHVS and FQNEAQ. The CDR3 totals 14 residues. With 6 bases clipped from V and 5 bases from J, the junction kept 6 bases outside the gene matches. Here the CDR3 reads CASRRERVTGELFF. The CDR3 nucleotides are TGTGCCAGCAGGCGGGAGAGGGTTACCGGGGAGCTGTTTTTT.